These 26 T cell receptor beta chains share one sample of origin, sequenced in a study of T cell repertoires in cytomegalovirus infection. MiXCR was run by TCRdb on the reads, yielding one entry per CDR3 protein. This sample has 550,000 to 850,000 distinct CDR3 sequences, with 33% found just once. These TCRs' antigens remain unknown. Source: cultured PBMCs, taken from culture after CMV antigen stimulation. All receptors come from a human donor in good health (CMV status not recorded). Some clones in this sample may be carry-over from other donors' samples.

The chain recombines TRBV6-1 with TRBJ1-5; tentatively, D is TRBD1 (6 bases). Per germline, CDR1 MNHNS and CDR2 SASEGT. Trimming took 6 bases from V and 2 from J, leaving 14 bases between them. CDR3 length: 15 residues. The CDR3 sequence is CASRKGVIGNQPQHF. The CDR3 nucleotides read TGTGCCAGCAGAAAGGGGGTTATTGGCAATCAGCCCCAGCATTTT.

The chain is built from TRBV2 and TRBJ2-3, with 7 positions matching TRBD1. The V gene end was trimmed by 8 bases and the J gene end by 10 bases; junction bases not matched to a gene: 6. The CDR3 runs to 11 residues. Germline V gene sequence: CDR1 SNHLY, CDR2 FYNNEI. CDR3 residues: CASGTGTAQYF. CDR3 nucleotides: TGTGCCAGCGGAACCGGGACAGCGCAGTATTTT.

The sample holds many counts of this clonotype. CDR3 sequence (DNA): TGTGCCAGCAGCTTTACTAGCTATGGTGAGCAGTTCTTC. It codes for CASSFTSYGEQFF. The chain has TRBV7-2 and TRBJ2-1, with a weak D call TRBD2 (6 bases). V was trimmed by 3 bases and J by 9 bases, leaving 12 bases between them. Germline V gene sequence: CDR1 SGHTA, CDR2 FQGNSA. This CDR3 has 13 residues. Using reference TRBV7-2 and TRBJ2-1 for the parts outside the CDR3, the full variable domain is GAGVSQSPSNKVTEKGKDVELRCDPISGHTALYWYRQSLGQGLEFLIYFQGNSAPDKSGLPSDRFSAERTGGSVSTLTIQRTQQEDSAVYLCASSFTSYGEQFFGPGTRLTVL.

This chain uses TRBV7-6 with TRBJ2-7, with D tentatively TRBD1 or TRBD2 (5 bases each). V was clipped by 5 bases and J by 3 bases, with 11 bases between them. Germline V gives CDR1 SGHVS, CDR2 FNYEAQ. This CDR3 comprises 13 residues. DNA for the CDR3: TGTGCCAGCAGCCACGGGGCCAGCTACGAGCAGTACTTC. It yields the protein CASSHGASYEQYF.

This clonotype was found a few times. The chain combines TRBV19 with TRBJ1-2; 8 bases line up with TRBD1. CDR1 LNHDA and CDR2 SQIVND come from the germline V gene (reference sequence). With 8 bases clipped from V and 4 bases from J, the junction kept 9 bases outside the gene matches. The CDR3 has 14 amino acids. The CDR3 nucleotides are TGTGCCAGTGTACGGGGACAGGAGGCCTATGGCTACACCTTC. It encodes CASVRGQEAYGYTF.

The rearrangement joins TRBV7-1 to TRBJ2-5; D may be TRBD2 (6 bases). TRBV7-1 carries the ORF label, with uncertain function. The CDR3 runs 14 residues. The V end was cut by 8 bases, the J end by 4 bases, with 17 bases between. CDR3: CASRPEGSIETQYF. In DNA form, the CDR3 reads TGTGCCAGCCGCCCGGAGGGTTCTATAGAGACCCAGTACTTC.

This clonotype occurred many times. This sequence joins TRBV7-2 and TRBJ2-7; D is unclear. CDR1 is SGHTA, CDR2 FQGNSA, per germline. The CDR3 is 17 amino acids. V shed 5 bases and J shed 0 bases, with 20 bases lying between them. This CDR3 reads CASSGFEMARSSYEQYF. The CDR3 DNA sequence: TGTGCCAGCAGCGGCTTTGAGATGGCGAGGAGCTCCTACGAGCAGTACTTC.

This chain joins TRBV7-9 and TRBJ2-2; 9 bases match TRBD1. This CDR3 comprises 16 residues. V lost 4 bases, J lost 3 bases, and 6 bases stayed unmatched. CDR1 is SEHNR, CDR2 FQNEAQ, per germline (reference sequence). For the CDR3, the DNA is TGTGCCAGCAGCTCCAAGGGACAGGGATACACCGGGGAGCTGTTTTTT. Translated, it gives CASSSKGQGYTGELFF.

The V gene is TRBV7-9, the J gene TRBJ1-1, with a possible D match to TRBD1 (6 bases). Germline CDR1 SEHNR, CDR2 FQNEAQ (reference sequence). The CDR3 is 12 amino acids. V lost 6 bases and J lost 13, with 18 bases in between. The CDR3 region is CASRNGGGEGFF. CDR3 nucleotides: TGTGCCAGCAGGAATGGGGGGGGCGAGGGTTTCTTT.

This chain uses TRBV6-1 with TRBJ1-2; no definite D call. The CDR3 has 13 amino acids. Germline assignment: CDR1 MNHNS and CDR2 SASEGT. Trimming stripped 6 bases from V and 3 bases from J, with 11 bases between. In nucleotides, the CDR3 is TGTGCCAGCAGGGGCACCCAGGACTATGGCTACACCTTC. Amino acid sequence: CASRGTQDYGYTF.

This clonotype was counted only a few times. The genes are TRBV7-8 and TRBJ2-3; perhaps TRBD2 as D (6 bases). Trimming took 1 base from V and 3 from J, leaving 14 bases between them. The CDR3 is 16 residues long. CDR1 is SGHVS and CDR2 is FQNEAQ in the germline V gene. CDR3 nucleotides: TGTGCCAGCAGCTTAGTCCCTGCGGGAAGGACAGATACGCAGTATTTT. It is translated as CASSLVPAGRTDTQYF.

Only a few counts were recorded for this clonotype. This chain links TRBV2 with TRBJ2-4; TRBD2 might be the D (6 bases). The length of the CDR3 is 13 residues. CDR1 is SNHLY and CDR2 is FYNNEI in the germline V gene. Trimming pared 6 bases from V and 0 bases from J, leaving 6 bases between. The CDR3 spells CASSGRAKNIQYF. The CDR3 DNA follows: TGTGCCAGCAGCGGGAGAGCCAAAAACATTCAGTACTTC.

This clonotype was recorded a few times. J is TRBJ1-1 and V is TRBV7-9, with 8 bases lining up with TRBD1. Germline CDR1 and CDR2: SEHNR and FQNEAQ (reference sequence). CDR3 size: 12 residues. The trim removed 5 bases at V and 8 bases at J, leaving 4 bases unmatched. In DNA form, the CDR3 reads TGTGCCAGCAGCCTTAACAGGGGGGAAGCTTTCTTT. This gives the protein CASSLNRGEAFF.

This chain links TRBV5-1 with TRBJ1-2, with D uncertain. CDR1 SGHRS and CDR2 YFSETQ come from the germline V gene. CDR3 length equals 13 residues. Trimming shortened V by 0 bases and J by 2 bases, and 5 bases separated the two germline ends. This CDR3 reads CASSLVRNYGYTF. The CDR3 DNA follows: TGCGCCAGCAGCTTGGTCCGGAACTATGGCTACACCTTC.

The chain combines TRBV7-2 with TRBJ2-5; possible D gene TRBD2, 7 bases. Germline lookup yields CDR1 SGHTA and CDR2 FQGNSA. The CDR3 extends over 16 amino acids. The ends were cut back, 4 bases at V and 5 bases at J, with 20 bases in the middle. The CDR3 nucleotides read TGTGCCAGCAGCTCGTCTCCGGGGGGCTGGGTCGAGACCCAGTACTTC. Residues: CASSSSPGGWVETQYF.

J is TRBJ2-3 and V is TRBV4-1, with a tentative D call TRBD1 (5 bases). This CDR3 comprises 14 residues. Trimming shortened V by 8 bases and J by 5 bases, and 17 bases separated the two germline ends. Germline-derived CDR1 and CDR2 are MGHRA and YSYEKL. The CDR3 nucleotides are TGCGCCAGCCGACAGATTATAGGGGAAGATACGCAGTATTTT. Translating gives CASRQIIGEDTQYF.

The CDR3 spells CASSERERETQYF. In DNA, the CDR3 is TGTGCCAGTAGTGAGCGGGAGAGAGAGACCCAGTACTTC. The V gene is TRBV19, the J gene TRBJ2-5; TRBD2 matches 8 bases. This CDR3 has 13 amino acids. Germline-derived CDR1 and CDR2 are LNHDA and SQIVND (reference sequence). The junction had 3 bases not matched to a gene; V was cut back by 5 bases and J by 4 bases.

In this sample, this clonotype turned up many times. The chain has TRBV7-2 and TRBJ2-7, with D tentatively TRBD2 (5 bases). The V and J ends lost 2 bases and 0 bases respectively, with 11 bases between them. The germline V gene has CDR1 SGHTA and CDR2 FQGNSA. The CDR3 is made up of 15 amino acids. The CDR3 spells CASSLIRGVSYEQYF. CDR3 sequence (DNA): TGTGCCAGCAGCTTAATTCGGGGTGTCTCCTACGAGCAGTACTTC.

This chain connects TRBV4-1 to TRBJ1-2; possible D gene TRBD1, 5 bases. Looked up from germline, CDR1 is MGHRA and CDR2 is YSYEKL. The CDR3 covers 15 residues. Trimming left V 4 bases short and J 3 bases short, with 15 bases between. CDR3 region: CASSPQTEQYYGYTF. The DNA for the CDR3 is TGCGCCAGCAGCCCCCAGACAGAACAATACTATGGCTACACCTTC.

This chain uses TRBV5-5 with TRBJ1-2, with 7 bases aligning to TRBD1. Trimming took 1 base from V and 4 from J; bases not matched to a gene: 10. In germline, CDR1 is SGHKS, CDR2 YYEKEE (reference sequence). This CDR3 is built from 16 residues. CDR3 sequence: CASSLILGQHSYGYTF. CDR3 in DNA: TGTGCCAGCAGCTTGATTCTGGGACAGCACTCCTATGGCTACACCTTC.

This chain joins TRBV6-5 and TRBJ2-1; weak D call: TRBD2 (5 bases). The germline V gene encodes CDR1 MNHEY and CDR2 SVGAGI. Trimming left V 5 bases short and J 8 bases short, with 13 bases between. The CDR3 loop spans 13 amino acids. The CDR3 coding sequence is TGTGCCAGCAGTAGGACTCCACACGATGAGCAGTTCTTC. Translated, it gives CASSRTPHDEQFF.

V is TRBV5-1 and J is TRBJ2-7; 7 bases fit TRBD2. The CDR3 has 16 amino acids. Trimming at V came to 4 bases and at J to 2 bases, leaving 12 bases not matched to a gene. Germline-derived CDR1 and CDR2 are SGHRS and YFSETQ. This chain's CDR3 is CASSGKASGPPYEQYF. CDR3 DNA: TGCGCCAGCAGCGGGAAGGCTAGCGGACCCCCCTACGAGCAGTACTTC.

The J gene is TRBJ1-5, the V gene TRBV19; 8 nucleotides agree with TRBD1. This CDR3 has 14 residues. The V segment lost 4 bases and the J segment 14 bases; nucleotides outside the gene matches: 13. Germline V gene sequence: CDR1 LNHDA, CDR2 SQIVND (reference sequence). The CDR3 loop reads CASSKSGQVLIEHF. The CDR3 bases are TGTGCCAGTAGTAAATCGGGACAGGTTCTGATAGAGCATTTT.

This clonotype was observed a handful of times. The chain links TRBV11-3 to TRBJ2-3; no reliable D call. Germline CDR1 and CDR2: SGHNT and YENEEA. The CDR3 has 14 amino acids. Trimming pared 1 base from V and 6 bases from J, leaving 11 bases between. CDR3 nucleotide sequence: TGTGCCAGCAGCTTAGGACTTTACGGGGATACGCAGTATTTT. Protein product: CASSLGLYGDTQYF.

This clonotype was observed a handful of times. The chain uses TRBV6-2 or TRBV6-3 and TRBJ2-1, with D possibly matching TRBD1 (6 bases). The V and J ends lost 9 bases and 5 bases respectively, with 11 bases between them. CDR1 is MNHEY, CDR2 SVGEGT, per germline. This CDR3 is built from 12 residues. CDR3 nucleotides: TGTGCCAGTCGAGACAGGAACAATGAGCAGTTCTTC. Its translation is CASRDRNNEQFF.

V is TRBV12-5 and J is TRBJ2-3; no firm D call. The CDR3 length is 11 residues. Trimming stripped 7 bases from V and 9 bases from J, with 11 bases between. Germline CDR1 and CDR2: LGHNT and FRNRAP. The DNA of the CDR3 is TGTGCTAGTGCTGTAGTCGGCACGCAGTATTTT. Its translation: CASAVVGTQYF.